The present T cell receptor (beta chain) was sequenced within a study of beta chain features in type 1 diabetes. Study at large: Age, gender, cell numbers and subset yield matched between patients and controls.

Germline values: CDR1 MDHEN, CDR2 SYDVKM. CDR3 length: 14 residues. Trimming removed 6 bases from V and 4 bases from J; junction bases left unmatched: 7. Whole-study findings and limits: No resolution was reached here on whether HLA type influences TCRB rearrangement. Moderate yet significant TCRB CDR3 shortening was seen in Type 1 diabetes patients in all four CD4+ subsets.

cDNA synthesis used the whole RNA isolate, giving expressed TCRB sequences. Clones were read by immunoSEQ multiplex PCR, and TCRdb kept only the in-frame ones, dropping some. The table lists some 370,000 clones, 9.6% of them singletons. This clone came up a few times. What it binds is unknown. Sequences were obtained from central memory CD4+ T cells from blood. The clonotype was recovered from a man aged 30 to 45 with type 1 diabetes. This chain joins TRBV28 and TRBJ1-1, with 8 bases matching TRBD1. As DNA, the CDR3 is TGTGCCAGCAGCCGAGCGGACAGGGCCACTGAAGCTTTCTTT. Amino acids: CASSRADRATEAFF.